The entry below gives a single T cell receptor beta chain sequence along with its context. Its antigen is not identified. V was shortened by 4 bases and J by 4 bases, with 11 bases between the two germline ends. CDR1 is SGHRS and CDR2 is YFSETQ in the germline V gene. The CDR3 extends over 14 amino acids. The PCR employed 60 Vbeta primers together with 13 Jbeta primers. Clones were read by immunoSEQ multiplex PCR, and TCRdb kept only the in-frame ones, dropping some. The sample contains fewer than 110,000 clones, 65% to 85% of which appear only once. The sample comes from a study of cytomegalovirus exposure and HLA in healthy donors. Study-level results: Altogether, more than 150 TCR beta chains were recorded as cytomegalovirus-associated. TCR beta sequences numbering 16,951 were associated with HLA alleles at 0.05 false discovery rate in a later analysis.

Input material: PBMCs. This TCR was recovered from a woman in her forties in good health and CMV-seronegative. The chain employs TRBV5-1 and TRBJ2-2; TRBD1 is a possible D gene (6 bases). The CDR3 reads CASSPRGGTGELFF. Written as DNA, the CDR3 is TGCGCCAGCAGCCCCAGAGGGGGCACCGGGGAGCTGTTTTTT. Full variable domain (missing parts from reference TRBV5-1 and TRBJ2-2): KAGVTQTPRYLIKTRGQQVTLSCSPISGHRSVSWYQQTPGQGLQFLFEYFSETQRNKGNFPGRFSGRQFSNSRSEMNVSTLELGDSALYLCASSPRGGTGELFFGEGSRLTVL.